A selection of T cell receptor beta chains follows, all from one sample in a study of T cell responses to AZD1222 COVID-19 vaccine. The data were produced by immunoSEQ multiplex PCR, yet TCRdb's version contains in-frame clones alone and is incomplete. The sample holds roughly 110,000 clones; approximately 90% are singletons and the top ten take about 12%. The specimen was peripheral blood, collected on day 0 of AZD1222 vaccination. The receptors shown here come from an adult in good health. Each CDR3 is given with its conserved first and last residue. A D gene is named only where the DNA matches it firmly. Expanded clones get a size class; other rows say once, few or many, or leave the size out.

D: TRBD2
V: TRBV5-1
J: TRBJ2-3
size: -
CDR3: CASTRPTSGTDTQYF
DNA: TGCGCCAGCACCAGACCCACTAGCGGCACAGATACGCAGTATTTT

D: -
V: TRBV28
J: TRBJ1-5
size: few
CDR3: CASSLLTDSNQPQHF
DNA: TGTGCCAGCAGTTTATTGACAGATAGCAATCAGCCCCAGCATTTT

D: -
V: TRBV9
J: TRBJ2-2
size: once
CDR3: CASSGASPTGELFF
DNA: TGTGCCAGCAGCGGGGCTAGCCCCACCGGGGAGCTGTTTTTT

D: -
V: TRBV7-3
J: TRBJ2-1
size: -
CDR3: CASSLKGPKWASSYNEQFF
DNA: TGTGCCAGCAGCTTAAAAGGGCCGAAGTGGGCAAGCTCCTACAATGAGCAGTTCTTC

D: TRBD1
V: TRBV5-4
J: TRBJ1-2
size: -
CDR3: CASSLQGARGYTF
DNA: TGTGCCAGCAGCTTACAGGGGGCGCGGGGCTACACCTTC

D: -
V: TRBV2
J: TRBJ2-5
size: few
CDR3: CASSEALGGIRETQYF
DNA: TGTGCCAGCAGTGAAGCGCTTGGGGGGATTCGTGAGACCCAGTACTTC

D: -
V: TRBV28
J: TRBJ2-2
size: -
CDR3: CASSLVGVGKGAGELFF
DNA: TGTGCCAGCAGTTTAGTCGGGGTCGGGAAAGGGGCCGGGGAGCTGTTTTTT

D: TRBD1
V: TRBV5-4
J: TRBJ1-2
size: -
CDR3: CASSVPGGLGYTF
DNA: TGTGCCAGCAGCGTCCCAGGGGGCCTTGGCTACACCTTC

D: -
V: TRBV4-1
J: TRBJ1-5
size: -
CDR3: CASSLEGGRQPQHF
DNA: TGCGCCAGCAGCCTTGAAGGGGGGAGACAGCCCCAGCATTTT

D: -
V: TRBV28
J: TRBJ2-3
size: -
CDR3: CASSLTSATILDTQYF
DNA: TGTGCCAGCAGTTTAACCAGCGCAACGATCTTGGATACGCAGTATTTT

D: -
V: TRBV30
J: TRBJ1-4
size: -
CDR3: CAWTRGGGEKLFF
DNA: TGTGCCTGGACCCGGGGAGGAGGCGAAAAACTGTTTTTT

D: -
V: TRBV5-1
J: TRBJ1-2
size: -
CDR3: CASSPGHGRNYGYTF
DNA: TGCGCCAGCAGTCCGGGCCATGGTAGGAACTATGGCTACACCTTC

D: -
V: TRBV19
J: TRBJ2-1
size: many
CDR3: CASRIDRLSYNEQFF
DNA: TGTGCCAGTAGAATCGACCGACTCTCCTACAATGAGCAGTTCTTC

D: -
V: TRBV19
J: TRBJ2-2
size: few
CDR3: CASRSGELFF
DNA: TGTGCCAGTAGGTCCGGGGAGCTGTTTTTT

D: -
V: TRBV9
J: TRBJ1-6
size: -
CDR3: CASSVGGNKLDSPLHF
DNA: TGTGCCAGCAGCGTAGGTGGGAATAAGTTAGATTCACCCCTCCACTTT

D: TRBD2
V: TRBV6-5
J: TRBJ2-2
size: -
CDR3: CASRGAGGNTGELFF
DNA: TGTGCCAGCAGGGGAGCGGGAGGTAACACCGGGGAGCTGTTTTTT

D: -
V: TRBV12-2
J: TRBJ2-2
size: -
CDR3: CASLLGPSGSTGELFF
DNA: TGTGCAAGTTTACTGGGTCCTAGCGGGAGCACCGGGGAGCTGTTTTTT

D: -
V: TRBV30
J: TRBJ1-5
size: few
CDR3: CAWSATQVPQHF
DNA: TGTGCCTGGAGTGCTACCCAGGTGCCCCAGCATTTT

D: -
V: TRBV28
J: TRBJ1-5
size: -
CDR3: CASSLLGNQPQHF
DNA: TGTGCCAGCAGTTTACTTGGGAATCAGCCCCAGCATTTT

D: -
V: TRBV28
J: TRBJ1-1
size: -
CDR3: CASSLSGTEAFF
DNA: TGTGCCAGCAGTTTATCCGGAACTGAAGCTTTCTTT

D: -
V: TRBV6-2/TRBV6-3
J: TRBJ2-5
size: -
CDR3: CASSFFGQKPLFQETQYF
DNA: TGTGCCAGCAGTTTTTTCGGACAGAAGCCTCTATTCCAAGAGACCCAGTACTTC

D: -
V: TRBV19
J: TRBJ2-2
size: few
CDR3: CASSIKLGAGELFF
DNA: TGTGCCAGTAGTATAAAGTTGGGCGCCGGGGAGCTGTTTTTT

D: TRBD1
V: TRBV7-9
J: TRBJ2-7
size: -
CDR3: CASSEGTANEQYF
DNA: TGTGCCAGCAGCGAGGGGACAGCTAACGAGCAGTACTTC

D: TRBD2
V: TRBV5-3
J: TRBJ2-1
size: -
CDR3: CARSFPTSGATRGVRQQFF
DNA: TGTGCCAGAAGCTTCCCCACTAGCGGGGCTACAAGGGGGGTCCGGCAGCAGTTCTTC

D: -
V: TRBV6-6
J: TRBJ1-6
size: -
CDR3: CASSFNNSPLHF
DNA: TGTGCCAGCAGTTTTAATAATTCACCCCTCCACTTT

D: -
V: TRBV6-5
J: TRBJ2-3
size: -
CDR3: CASKKQGSSTDTQYF
DNA: TGTGCCAGTAAGAAACAGGGATCTAGCACAGATACGCAGTATTTT

D: -
V: TRBV6-1
J: TRBJ1-5
size: -
CDR3: CASSELQGDQPQHF
DNA: TGTGCCAGCAGTGAGCTCCAGGGAGATCAGCCCCAGCATTTT

D: -
V: TRBV29-1
J: TRBJ1-1
size: -
CDR3: CSVRTGRTEAFF
DNA: TGCAGCGTACGGACGGGAAGAACTGAAGCTTTCTTT

D: -
V: TRBV19
J: TRBJ2-5
size: -
CDR3: CASSRIQETQYF
DNA: TGTGCCAGTAGTAGAATCCAAGAGACCCAGTACTTC

D: -
V: TRBV9
J: TRBJ2-2
size: -
CDR3: CASSGGLIGELFF
DNA: TGTGCCAGCAGCGGGGGACTTATCGGGGAGCTGTTTTTT

D: -
V: TRBV7-9
J: TRBJ1-4
size: -
CDR3: CASSLRQENEKLFF
DNA: TGTGCCAGCAGCTTGCGCCAGGAGAATGAAAAACTGTTTTTT

D: -
V: TRBV6-2/TRBV6-3
J: TRBJ1-2
size: -
CDR3: CASSSTESYGYTF
DNA: TGTGCCAGCAGTTCAACAGAGAGCTATGGCTACACCTTC

D: -
V: TRBV11-2
J: TRBJ1-3
size: -
CDR3: CASSFAIRAGNTIYF
DNA: TGTGCCAGCAGCTTTGCGATCCGGGCTGGAAACACCATATATTTT

D: -
V: TRBV7-9
J: TRBJ1-1
size: -
CDR3: CASHPAGVGTEAFF
DNA: TGTGCCAGCCACCCGGCAGGGGTGGGCACTGAAGCTTTCTTT

D: TRBD1
V: TRBV9
J: TRBJ1-3
size: -
CDR3: CASSLFSGQGGVSGNTIYF
DNA: TGTGCCAGCAGCTTATTTTCCGGACAGGGAGGGGTATCTGGAAACACCATATATTTT

D: -
V: TRBV7-2
J: TRBJ1-5
size: -
CDR3: CASSLRGREGNQPQHF
DNA: TGTGCCAGCAGCTTGCGCGGCAGGGAGGGCAATCAGCCCCAGCATTTT

D: TRBD1
V: TRBV19
J: TRBJ1-1
size: -
CDR3: CASSLGGASVNTEAFF
DNA: TGTGCCAGTAGTTTAGGGGGCGCATCCGTGAACACTGAAGCTTTCTTT

D: -
V: TRBV6-5
J: TRBJ2-3
size: -
CDR3: CASRIRDLISFTQYF
DNA: TGTGCCAGCAGGATCCGGGACTTGATCTCATTTACGCAGTATTTT

D: -
V: TRBV19
J: TRBJ2-2
size: -
CDR3: CASSLDGVGTGELFF
DNA: TGTGCCAGTAGTTTGGACGGTGTTGGCACCGGGGAGCTGTTTTTT